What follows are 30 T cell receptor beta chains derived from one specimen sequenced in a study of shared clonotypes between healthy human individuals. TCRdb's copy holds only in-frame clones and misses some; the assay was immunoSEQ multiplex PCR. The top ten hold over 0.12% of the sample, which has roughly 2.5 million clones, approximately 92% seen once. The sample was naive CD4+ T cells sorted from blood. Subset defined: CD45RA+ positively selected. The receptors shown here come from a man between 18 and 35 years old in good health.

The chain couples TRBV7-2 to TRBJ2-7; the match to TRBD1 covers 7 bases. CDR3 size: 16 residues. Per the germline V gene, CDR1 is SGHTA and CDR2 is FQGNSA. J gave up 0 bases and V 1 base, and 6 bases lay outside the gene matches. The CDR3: CASSLGTGFISYEQYF. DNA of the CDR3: TGTGCCAGCAGCTTAGGGACAGGCTTCATCTCCTACGAGCAGTACTTC.

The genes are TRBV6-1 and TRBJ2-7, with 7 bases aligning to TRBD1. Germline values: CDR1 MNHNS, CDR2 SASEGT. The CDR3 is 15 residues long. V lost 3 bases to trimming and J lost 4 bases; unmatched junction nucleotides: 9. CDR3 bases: TGTGCCAGCAGTGAGGAAGGCAGGGGGAGATACGAGCAGTACTTC. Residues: CASSEEGRGRYEQYF.

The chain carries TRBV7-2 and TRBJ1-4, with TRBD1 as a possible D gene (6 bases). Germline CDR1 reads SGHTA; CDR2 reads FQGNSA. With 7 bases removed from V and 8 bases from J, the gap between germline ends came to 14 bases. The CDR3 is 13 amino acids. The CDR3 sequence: CASTLGTSEKLFF. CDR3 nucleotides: TGTGCCAGCACCCTCGGGACAAGCGAAAAACTGTTTTTT.

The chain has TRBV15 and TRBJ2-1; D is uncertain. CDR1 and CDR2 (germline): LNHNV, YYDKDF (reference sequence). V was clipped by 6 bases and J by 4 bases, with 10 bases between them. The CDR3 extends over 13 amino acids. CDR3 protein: CATSLFSYNEQFF. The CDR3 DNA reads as TGTGCCACCAGTCTCTTTAGTTACAATGAGCAGTTCTTC.

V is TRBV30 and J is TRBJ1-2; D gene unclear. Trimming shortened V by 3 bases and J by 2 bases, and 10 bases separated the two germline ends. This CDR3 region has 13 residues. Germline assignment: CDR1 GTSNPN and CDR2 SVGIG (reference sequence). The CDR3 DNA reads TGTGCCTGGAGGGAATCCCGGAACTATGGCTACACCTTC. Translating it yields CAWRESRNYGYTF.

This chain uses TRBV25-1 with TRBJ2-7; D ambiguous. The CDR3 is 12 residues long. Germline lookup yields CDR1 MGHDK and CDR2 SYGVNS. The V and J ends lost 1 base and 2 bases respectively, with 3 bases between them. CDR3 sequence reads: CASSEFPYEQYF. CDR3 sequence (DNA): TGTGCCAGCAGTGAATTCCCCTACGAGCAGTACTTC.

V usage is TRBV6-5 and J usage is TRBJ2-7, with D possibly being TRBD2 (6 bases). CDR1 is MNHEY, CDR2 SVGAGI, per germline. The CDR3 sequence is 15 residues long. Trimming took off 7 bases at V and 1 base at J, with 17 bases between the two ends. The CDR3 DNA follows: TGTGCCAGCACCTCCGGTGGGCGGGGATCCTACGAGCAGTACTTC. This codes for CASTSGGRGSYEQYF.

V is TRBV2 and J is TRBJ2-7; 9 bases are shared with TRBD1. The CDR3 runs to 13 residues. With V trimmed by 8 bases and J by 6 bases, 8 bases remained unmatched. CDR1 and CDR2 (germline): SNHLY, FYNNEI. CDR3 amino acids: CASRTGVPGEQYF. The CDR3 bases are TGTGCCAGCCGGACAGGGGTTCCGGGCGAGCAGTACTTC.

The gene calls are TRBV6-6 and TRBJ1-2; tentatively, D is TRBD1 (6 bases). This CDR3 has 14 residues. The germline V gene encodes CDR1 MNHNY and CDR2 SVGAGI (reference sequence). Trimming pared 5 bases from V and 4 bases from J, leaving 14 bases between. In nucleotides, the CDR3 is TGTGCCAGCAGTCCGCCAGGGGAGGGCTATGGCTACACCTTC. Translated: CASSPPGEGYGYTF.

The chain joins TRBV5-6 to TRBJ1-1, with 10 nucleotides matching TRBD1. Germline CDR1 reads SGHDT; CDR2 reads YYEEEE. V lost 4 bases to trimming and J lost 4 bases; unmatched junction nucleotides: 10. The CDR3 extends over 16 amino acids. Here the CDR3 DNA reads TGTGCCAGCAGCCTGGGACAGGGGCGCCATATCACTGAAGCTTTCTTT. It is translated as CASSLGQGRHITEAFF.

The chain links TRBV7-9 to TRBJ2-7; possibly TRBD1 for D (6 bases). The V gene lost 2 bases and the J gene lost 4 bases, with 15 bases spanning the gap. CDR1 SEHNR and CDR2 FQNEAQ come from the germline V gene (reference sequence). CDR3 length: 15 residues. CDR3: CASSLIQGSSYEQYF. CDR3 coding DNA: TGTGCCAGCAGCTTAATACAGGGATCGTCGTACGAGCAGTACTTC.

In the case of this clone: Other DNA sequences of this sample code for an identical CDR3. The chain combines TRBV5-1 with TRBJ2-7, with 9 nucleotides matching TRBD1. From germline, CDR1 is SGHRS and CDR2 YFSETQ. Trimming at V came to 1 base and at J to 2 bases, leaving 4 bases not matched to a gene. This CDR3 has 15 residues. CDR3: CASSLSGTGTYEQYF. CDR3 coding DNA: TGCGCCAGCAGCTTGTCCGGGACAGGGACCTACGAGCAGTACTTC.

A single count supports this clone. The CDR3 bases are TGTGCCATCAGTGAGGGAGGACAGGGCTCTGGAAACACCATATATTTT. It specifies CAISEGGQGSGNTIYF. The rearrangement links TRBV10-3 to TRBJ1-3; TRBD1 aligns across 8 bases. CDR3 length: 16 residues. Germline V CDR1 and CDR2: ENHRY, SYGVKD. Germline trimming cut 2 bases from V and 0 bases from J; bases unmatched to any gene: 3.

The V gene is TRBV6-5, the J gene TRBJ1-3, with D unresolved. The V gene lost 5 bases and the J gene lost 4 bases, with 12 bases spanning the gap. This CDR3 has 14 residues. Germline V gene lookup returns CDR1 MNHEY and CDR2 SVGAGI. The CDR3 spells CASSPRVDGNTIYF. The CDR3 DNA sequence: TGTGCCAGCAGTCCTAGGGTAGACGGAAACACCATATATTTT.

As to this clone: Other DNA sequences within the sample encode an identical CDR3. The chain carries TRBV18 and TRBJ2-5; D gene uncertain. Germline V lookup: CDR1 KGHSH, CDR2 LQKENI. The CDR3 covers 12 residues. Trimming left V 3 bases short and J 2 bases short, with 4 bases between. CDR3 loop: CASSPSQETQYF. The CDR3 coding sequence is TGTGCCAGCTCACCCTCGCAAGAGACCCAGTACTTC. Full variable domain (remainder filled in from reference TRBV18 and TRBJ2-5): NAGVMQNPRHLVRRRGQEARLRCSPMKGHSHVYWYRQLPEEGLKFMVYLQKENIIDESGMPKERFSAEFPKEGPSILRIQQVVRGDSAAYFCASSPSQETQYFGPGTRLLVL.

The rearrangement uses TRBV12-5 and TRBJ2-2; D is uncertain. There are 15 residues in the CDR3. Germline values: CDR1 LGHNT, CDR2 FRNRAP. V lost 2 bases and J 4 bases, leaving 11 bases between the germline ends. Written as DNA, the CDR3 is TGTGCTAGTGGTTTGAATTCGGGCAGCACCGGGGAGCTGTTTTTT. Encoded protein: CASGLNSGSTGELFF.

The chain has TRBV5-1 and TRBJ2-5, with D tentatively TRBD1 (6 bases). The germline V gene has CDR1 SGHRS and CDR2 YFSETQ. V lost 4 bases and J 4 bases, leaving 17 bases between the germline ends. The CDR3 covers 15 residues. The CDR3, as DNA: TGCGCCAGCAGCCCCATAGGCGACAGGTTAGAGACCCAGTACTTC. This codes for CASSPIGDRLETQYF.

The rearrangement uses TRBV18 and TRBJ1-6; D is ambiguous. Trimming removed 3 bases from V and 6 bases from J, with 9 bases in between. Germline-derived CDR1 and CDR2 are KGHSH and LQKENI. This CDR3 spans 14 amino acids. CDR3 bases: TGTGCCAGCTCACCCCGGGAAATTAATTCACCCCTCCACTTT. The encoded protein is CASSPREINSPLHF.

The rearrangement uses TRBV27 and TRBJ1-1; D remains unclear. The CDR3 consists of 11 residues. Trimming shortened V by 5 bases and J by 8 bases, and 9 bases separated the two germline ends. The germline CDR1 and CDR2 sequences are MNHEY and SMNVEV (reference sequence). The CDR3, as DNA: TGTGCCAGCAGTCTACGGGGAGAAGCTTTCTTT. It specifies CASSLRGEAFF.

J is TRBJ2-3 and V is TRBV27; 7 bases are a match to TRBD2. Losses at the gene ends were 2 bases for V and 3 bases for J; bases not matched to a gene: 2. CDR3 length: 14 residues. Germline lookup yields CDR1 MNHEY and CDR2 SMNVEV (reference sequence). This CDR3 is CASSLALATDTQYF. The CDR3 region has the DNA TGTGCCAGCAGTTTAGCACTAGCGACAGATACGCAGTATTTT.

CDR3 sequence reads: CASSPPVHQPQHF. CDR3 in DNA: TGTGCCAGCTCACCCCCGGTCCATCAGCCCCAGCATTTT. The chain has TRBV18 and TRBJ1-5; D gene unclear. Germline V gene data show CDR1 as KGHSH and CDR2 as LQKENI. The CDR3 runs 13 residues. The V end lost 3 bases, the J end lost 5 bases, and 8 bases lay between the germline ends.

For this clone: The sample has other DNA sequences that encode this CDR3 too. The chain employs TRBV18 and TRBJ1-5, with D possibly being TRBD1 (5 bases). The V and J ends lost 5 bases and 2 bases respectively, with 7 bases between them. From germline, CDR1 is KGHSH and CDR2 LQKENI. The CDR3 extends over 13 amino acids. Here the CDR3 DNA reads TGTGCCAGCTCAGAACAGGGCAATCAGCCCCAGCATTTT. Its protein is CASSEQGNQPQHF.

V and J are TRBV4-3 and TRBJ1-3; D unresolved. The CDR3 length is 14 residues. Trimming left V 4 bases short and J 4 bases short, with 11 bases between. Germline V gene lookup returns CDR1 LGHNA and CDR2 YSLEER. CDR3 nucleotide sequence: TGCGCCAGCAGCCCTCTCGGTTTAGGAAACACCATATATTTT. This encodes CASSPLGLGNTIYF.

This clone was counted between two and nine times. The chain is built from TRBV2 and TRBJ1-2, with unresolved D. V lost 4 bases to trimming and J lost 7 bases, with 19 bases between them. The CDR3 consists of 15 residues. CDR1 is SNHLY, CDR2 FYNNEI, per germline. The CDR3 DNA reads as TGTGCCAGCAGTGCGCGGAGGGAGGGTGGTGTTGGCTACACCTTC. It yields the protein CASSARREGGVGYTF.

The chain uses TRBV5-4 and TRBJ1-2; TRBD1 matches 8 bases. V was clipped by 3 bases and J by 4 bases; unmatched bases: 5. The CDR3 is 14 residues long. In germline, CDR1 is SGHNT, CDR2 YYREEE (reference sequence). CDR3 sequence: CASSSTGVGYGYTF. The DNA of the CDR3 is TGTGCCAGCAGCTCGACAGGGGTCGGCTATGGCTACACCTTC.

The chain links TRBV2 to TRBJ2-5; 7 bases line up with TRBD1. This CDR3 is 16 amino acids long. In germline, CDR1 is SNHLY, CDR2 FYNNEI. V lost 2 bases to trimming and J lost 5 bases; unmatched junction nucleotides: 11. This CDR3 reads CASSERGPGSGETQYF. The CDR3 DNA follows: TGTGCCAGCAGTGAAAGGGGGCCGGGCAGTGGGGAGACCCAGTACTTC.

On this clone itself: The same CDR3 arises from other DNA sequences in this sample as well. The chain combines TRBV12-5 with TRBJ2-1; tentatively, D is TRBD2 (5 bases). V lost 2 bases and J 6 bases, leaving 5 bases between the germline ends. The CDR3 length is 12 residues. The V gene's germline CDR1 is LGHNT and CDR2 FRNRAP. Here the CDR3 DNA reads TGTGCTAGTGGTTTGACTAGCAATGAGCAGTTCTTC. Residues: CASGLTSNEQFF. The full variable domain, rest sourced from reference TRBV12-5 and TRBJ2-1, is DARVTQTPRHKVTEMGQEVTMRCQPILGHNTVFWYRQTMMQGLELLAYFRNRAPLDDSGMPKDRFSAEMPDATLATLKIQPSEPRDSAVYFCASGLTSNEQFFGPGTRLTVL.

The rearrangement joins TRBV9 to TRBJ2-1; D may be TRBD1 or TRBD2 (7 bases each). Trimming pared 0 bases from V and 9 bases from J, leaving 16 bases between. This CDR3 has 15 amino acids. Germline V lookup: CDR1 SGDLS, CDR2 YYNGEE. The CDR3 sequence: CASSVVSQGRVEQFF. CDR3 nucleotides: TGTGCCAGCAGCGTAGTGTCACAGGGGAGGGTTGAGCAGTTCTTC.

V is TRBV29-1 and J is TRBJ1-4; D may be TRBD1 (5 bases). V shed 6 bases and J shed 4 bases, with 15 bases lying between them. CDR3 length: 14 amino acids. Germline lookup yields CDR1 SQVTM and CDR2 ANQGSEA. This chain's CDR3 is CSVGEGLVNEKLFF. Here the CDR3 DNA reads TGCAGCGTGGGGGAGGGACTCGTTAATGAAAAACTGTTTTTT.

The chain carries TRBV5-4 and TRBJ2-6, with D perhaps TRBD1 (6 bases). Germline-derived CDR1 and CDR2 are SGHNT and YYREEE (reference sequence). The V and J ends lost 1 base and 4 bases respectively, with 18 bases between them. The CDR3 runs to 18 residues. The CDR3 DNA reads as TGTGCCAGCAGCTTGACCGGGACACACGCCCCCGGGGCCAACGTCCTGACTTTC. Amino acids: CASSLTGTHAPGANVLTF.